This entry lists 13 T cell receptor beta chains sequenced from one sample in a study of T cell repertoires in cytomegalovirus infection. Antigens of these TCRs are unknown. TCRdb used MiXCR to reprocess the reads, holding one entry per CDR3 protein. Among some 800,000 distinct CDR3 sequences listed, roughly 33% were seen once. This sample comprised cultured CD8+ T cells from PBMCs, obtained from culture after CMV antigen stimulation. The source of these receptors is a human donor in good health (CMV status not recorded). Some clones in this sample may be carry-over from other donors' samples.

This chain connects TRBV9 to TRBJ1-1; 8 bases align to TRBD1. Germline V gene lookup returns CDR1 SGDLS and CDR2 YYNGEE. Trimming removed 0 bases from V and 0 bases from J; junction bases left unmatched: 4. This CDR3 has 16 residues. CDR3 protein: CASSVGAGGLNTEAFF. The CDR3 region has the DNA TGTGCCAGCAGCGTAGGGGCAGGGGGCCTGAACACTGAAGCTTTCTTT.

This chain joins TRBV6-2 or TRBV6-3 and TRBJ2-1; the match to TRBD1 covers 7 bases. J was trimmed by 4 bases and V by 5 bases; bases with no gene match: 8. Germline CDR1 reads MNHEY; CDR2 reads SVGEGT. The CDR3 is made up of 15 amino acids. The CDR3 sequence: CASSPPGQDYNEQFF. CDR3 bases: TGTGCCAGCAGTCCCCCTGGACAGGATTACAATGAGCAGTTCTTC.

V is TRBV7-6 and J is TRBJ2-2; 12 bases agree with TRBD2. V shed 3 bases and J 1 base; nucleotides not matched to a gene: 9. CDR3 size: 19 residues. The germline V gene has CDR1 SGHVS and CDR2 FNYEAQ. DNA for the CDR3: TGTGCCAGCAGCTTTGGACTAGCGGGGCTCGTAAAGAACACCGGGGAGCTGTTTTTT. Translating it yields CASSFGLAGLVKNTGELFF. Filled out from reference TRBV7-6 and TRBJ2-2, the complete variable domain reads GAGVSQSPRYKVTKRGQDVALRCDPISGHVSLYWYRQALGQGPEFLTYFNYEAQQDKSGLPNDRFSAERPEGSISTLTIQRTEQRDSAMYRCASSFGLAGLVKNTGELFFGEGSRLTVL.

This clonotype was picked up a small number of times. The DNA for the CDR3 is TGTGCCAGTAGTGCCGCGGGGGGGGCGAACACTGAAGCTTTCTTT. It codes for CASSAAGGANTEAFF. The chain is built from TRBV19 and TRBJ1-1, with D possibly being TRBD1 (6 bases). CDR3 length: 15 residues. CDR1 is LNHDA and CDR2 is SQIVND in the germline V gene (reference sequence). V lost 5 bases and J 1 base, leaving 14 bases between the germline ends.

The gene calls are TRBV2 and TRBJ1-5, with D uncertain. V was shortened by 6 bases and J by 1 base, with 4 bases between the two germline ends. This CDR3 comprises 12 residues. In germline, CDR1 is SNHLY, CDR2 FYNNEI. CDR3 in DNA: TGTGCCAGCAGAGAAAGCAATCAGCCCCAGCATTTT. Translated, it gives CASRESNQPQHF.

This clonotype has a count of ten or more. The chain couples TRBV7-8 to TRBJ2-5; tentatively, D is TRBD2 (6 bases). The V gene lost 5 bases and the J gene lost 2 bases, with 24 bases spanning the gap. The CDR3 spans 18 residues. CDR1 is SGHVS and CDR2 is FQNEAQ in the germline V gene. CDR3 residues: CASSNRVPTGVKQETQYF. Written as DNA, the CDR3 is TGTGCCAGCAGCAATAGGGTACCTACGGGGGTTAAACAAGAGACCCAGTACTTC.

This clonotype came up a few times. This chain uses TRBV20-1 with TRBJ1-2, with D hard to call. CDR3 length: 14 residues. Between the trimmed V and J ends, which lost 5 bases and 8 bases, there was a span of 21 bases. From germline, CDR1 is DFQATT and CDR2 SNEGSKA (reference sequence). The CDR3 nucleotides are TGCAGTGCTTTCTCCCCAATACATCGGTACGGCTACACCTTC. It yields the protein CSAFSPIHRYGYTF.

This clonotype has ten or more counts. The chain combines TRBV7-6 with TRBJ2-1, with D maybe TRBD2 (7 bases). CDR3 length: 16 residues. Trimming took off 2 bases at V and 3 bases at J, with 14 bases between the two ends. The germline CDR1 and CDR2 sequences are SGHVS and FNYEAQ. CDR3: CASSLIEGGFYNEQFF. CDR3 DNA: TGTGCCAGCAGCTTAATAGAGGGGGGGTTCTACAATGAGCAGTTCTTC.

This chain links TRBV12-3 or TRBV12-4 with TRBJ2-1; a weak D match, TRBD1 (7 bases). This CDR3 contains 14 residues. V was cut by 6 bases and J by 5 bases, with 14 bases left in between. Written as DNA, the CDR3 is TGTGCCAGCAGAGGAGGGGGCGCGGACAATGAGCAGTTCTTC. Protein: CASRGGGADNEQFF.

The chain links TRBV28 to TRBJ1-6; weak D call: TRBD1 (5 bases). With 3 bases removed from V and 11 bases from J, the gap between germline ends came to 14 bases. This CDR3 spans 14 amino acids. Germline-derived CDR1 and CDR2 are MDHEN and SYDVKM. CDR3 DNA: TGTGCCAGCAGTTTGGGGACGACCGGGACACCCCTCCACTTT. This sequence encodes CASSLGTTGTPLHF.

This clonotype was observed a single time. This may be a read error, as it is one base from a much larger clone. The genes are TRBV7-9 and TRBJ1-1, with a possible D match to TRBD1 (5 bases). This CDR3 is 17 amino acids long. The V end was cut by 5 bases, the J end by 3 bases, with 22 bases between. The germline V gene encodes CDR1 SEHNR and CDR2 FQNEAQ (reference sequence). The CDR3 is CASSPSRRQGGDTEAFF. The CDR3 coding sequence is TGTGCCAGCAGCCCCTCTCGGCGGCAGGGAGGGGACACTGAAGCTTTCTTT.

CDR3 loop: CSARVSDGTYNEQFF. The DNA for the CDR3 is TGCAGTGCTAGAGTTTCGGACGGTACTTACAATGAGCAGTTCTTC. The rearrangement joins TRBV20-1 to TRBJ2-1; D is undetermined. The CDR3 spans 15 residues. Trimming stripped 1 base from V and 4 bases from J, with 14 bases between. Germline CDR1 reads DFQATT; CDR2 reads SNEGSKA (reference sequence).

This clonotype was observed a handful of times. V is TRBV4-1 and J is TRBJ2-5, with D perhaps TRBD2 (6 bases). The V gene's germline CDR1 is MGHRA and CDR2 YSYEKL. The CDR3 is 15 residues long. Trimming stripped 1 base from V and 4 bases from J, with 13 bases between. The CDR3, as DNA: TGCGCCAGCAGCCAAGTGGAAGCGGGTTTAGAGACCCAGTACTTC. Its protein product is CASSQVEAGLETQYF.